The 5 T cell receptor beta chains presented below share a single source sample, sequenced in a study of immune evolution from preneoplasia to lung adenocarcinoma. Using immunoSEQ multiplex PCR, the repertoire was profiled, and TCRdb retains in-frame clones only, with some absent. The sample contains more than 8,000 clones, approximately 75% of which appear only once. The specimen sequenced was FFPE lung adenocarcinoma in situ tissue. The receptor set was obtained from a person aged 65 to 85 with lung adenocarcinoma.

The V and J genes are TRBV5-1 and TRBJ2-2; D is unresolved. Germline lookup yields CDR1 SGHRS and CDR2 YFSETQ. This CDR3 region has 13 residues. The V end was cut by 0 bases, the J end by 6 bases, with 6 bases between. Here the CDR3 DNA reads TGCGCCAGCAGCTTGGTTGTCCCCGGGGAGCTGTTTTTT. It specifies CASSLVVPGELFF.

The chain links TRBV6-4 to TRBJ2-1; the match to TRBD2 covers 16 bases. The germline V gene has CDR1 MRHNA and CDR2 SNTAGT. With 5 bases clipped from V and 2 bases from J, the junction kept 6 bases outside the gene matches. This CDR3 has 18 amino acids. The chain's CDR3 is CASSPGLAGGVAYNEQFF. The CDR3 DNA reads TGTGCCAGCAGTCCGGGACTAGCGGGGGGGGTAGCCTACAATGAGCAGTTCTTC.

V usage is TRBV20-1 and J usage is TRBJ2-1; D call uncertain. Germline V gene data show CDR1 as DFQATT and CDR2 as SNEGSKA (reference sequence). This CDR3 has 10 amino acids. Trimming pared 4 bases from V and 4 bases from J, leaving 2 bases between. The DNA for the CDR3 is TGCAGTGCTAAGTACAATGAGCAGTTCTTC. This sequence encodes CSAKYNEQFF.

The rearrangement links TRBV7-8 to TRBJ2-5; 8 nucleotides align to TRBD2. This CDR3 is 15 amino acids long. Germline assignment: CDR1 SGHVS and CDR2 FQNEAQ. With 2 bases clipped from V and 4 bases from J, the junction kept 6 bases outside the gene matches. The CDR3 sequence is CASSLISGGAETQYF. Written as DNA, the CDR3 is TGTGCCAGCAGCTTAATCAGCGGGGGCGCAGAGACCCAGTACTTC. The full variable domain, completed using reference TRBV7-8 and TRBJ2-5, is GAGVSQSPRYKVAKRGQDVALRCDPISGHVSLFWYQQALGQGPEFLTYFQNEAQLDKSGLPSDRFFAERPEGSVSTLKIQRTQQEDSAVYLCASSLISGGAETQYFGPGTRLLVL.

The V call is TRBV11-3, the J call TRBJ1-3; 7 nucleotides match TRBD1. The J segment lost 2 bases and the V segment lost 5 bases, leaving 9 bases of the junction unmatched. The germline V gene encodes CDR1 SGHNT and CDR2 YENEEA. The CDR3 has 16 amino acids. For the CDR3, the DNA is TGTGCCAGCAGCGCGCGACAGGGCTTCGCTGGAAACACCATATATTTT. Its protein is CASSARQGFAGNTIYF.